These 12 T cell receptor beta chains originate from one sample sequenced in a study of blood T cell repertoires in COVID-19. Repertoires were generated with immunoSEQ multiplex PCR, while TCRdb's copy carries only in-frame clones and drops some. The profile shows more than 250,000 clones, over 75% of them singletons. The material sequenced was peripheral blood. These receptors were obtained from a man aged 45 to 65 with active or convalescent COVID-19.

V gene TRBV5-1 combines with J gene TRBJ2-1; TRBD2 agrees at 10 bases. Germline V gives CDR1 SGHRS, CDR2 YFSETQ. The CDR3 sequence is 21 residues long. J gave up 2 bases and V 4 bases, and 21 bases lay outside the gene matches. CDR3 DNA: TGCGCCAGCAGCCAATCGCGGGGGGCCCCTAGCGGGAGCAAACCCTACAATGAGCAGTTCTTC. Its translation is CASSQSRGAPSGSKPYNEQFF.

J is TRBJ1-2 and V is TRBV11-2, with D maybe TRBD1 (5 bases). V gave up 5 bases and J gave up 4 bases, with 14 bases separating them. Germline CDR1 is SGHAT and CDR2 is FQNNGV. CDR3 length: 14 residues. CDR3 in DNA: TGTGCCAGCAGCCCAAACCGGGGGTTCTATGGCTACACCTTC. Protein product: CASSPNRGFYGYTF. Drawing the rest from reference TRBV11-2 and TRBJ1-2, the complete variable domain is EAGVAQSPRYKIIEKRQSVAFWCNPISGHATLYWYQQILGQGPKLLIQFQNNGVVDDSQLPKDRFSAERLKGVDSTLKIQPAKLEDSAVYLCASSPNRGFYGYTFGSGTRLTVV.

Only a few counts were recorded for this clone. V gene TRBV12-3 or TRBV12-4 combines with J gene TRBJ1-1; D unresolved. V lost 6 bases and J 4 bases, leaving 9 bases between the germline ends. The CDR3 contains 12 residues. CDR3 in DNA: TGTGCCAGCAGCCCCGGTGTCACTGAAGCTTTCTTT. It yields the protein CASSPGVTEAFF.

V usage is TRBV5-1 and J usage is TRBJ2-7, with 8 bases fitting TRBD1. The germline V gene has CDR1 SGHRS and CDR2 YFSETQ. The CDR3 covers 14 residues. V lost 0 bases, J lost 7 bases, and 6 bases stayed unmatched. Here the CDR3 reads CASSLVQGAGEQYF. The CDR3 DNA sequence: TGCGCCAGCAGCTTGGTGCAGGGGGCGGGAGAGCAGTACTTC.

This clone was found a few times. The chain employs TRBV29-1 and TRBJ1-1, with D tentatively TRBD1 (6 bases). CDR1 and CDR2 (germline): SQVTM, ANQGSEA. V was cut by 4 bases and J by 2 bases, with 11 bases left in between. The CDR3 length is 13 residues. The CDR3 loop is CSVVKGVNTEAFF. The CDR3, as DNA: TGCAGCGTTGTCAAGGGGGTTAACACTGAAGCTTTCTTT.

This clone was counted between two and nine times. V usage is TRBV7-3 and J usage is TRBJ1-1; TRBD1 matches at 8 bases. Germline CDR1 and CDR2: SGHTA and FQGTGA. V shed 6 bases, J shed 5 bases, and the junction held 5 bases outside the gene matches. CDR3 size: 13 residues. Written as DNA, the CDR3 is TGTGCCAGCAGGGCTACAGGGGGGACTGAAGCTTTCTTT. This codes for CASRATGGTEAFF.

The V call is TRBV12-3 or TRBV12-4, the J call TRBJ2-3; D possibly corresponds to TRBD2 (5 bases). The CDR3 is 13 amino acids. Deletions cut 9 bases from V and 4 bases from J, with 14 bases between. The CDR3 protein is CASRIGMADTQYF. CDR3 coding DNA: TGTGCCAGTAGGATCGGGATGGCAGATACGCAGTATTTT.

As regards this clone: Other DNA sequences in this specimen translate into the identical CDR3. The chain recombines TRBV30 with TRBJ1-1, with D hard to call. The length of the CDR3 is 13 residues. Germline V gene sequence: CDR1 GTSNPN, CDR2 SVGIG (reference sequence). Trimming took off 0 bases at V and 0 bases at J, with 5 bases between the two ends. The CDR3 sequence: CAWSVSVNTEAFF. CDR3 DNA sequence: TGTGCCTGGAGTGTCTCCGTGAACACTGAAGCTTTCTTT.

V and J are TRBV19 and TRBJ1-1; 7 nucleotides match TRBD1. Germline CDR1 is LNHDA and CDR2 is SQIVND (reference sequence). The CDR3 consists of 16 residues. Germline trimming cut 2 bases from V and 2 bases from J; bases unmatched to any gene: 8. The CDR3 reads CASSISRQGLNTEAFF. The CDR3 DNA follows: TGTGCCAGTAGTATATCCCGACAGGGCCTCAACACTGAAGCTTTCTTT.

V is TRBV5-5 and J is TRBJ1-6; possibly TRBD1 for D (5 bases). Germline loops: CDR1 SGHKS, CDR2 YYEKEE (reference sequence). Trimming pared 1 base from V and 8 bases from J, leaving 16 bases between. The CDR3 spans 16 residues. DNA for the CDR3: TGTGCCAGCAGCTTGTCTGACAACCGGGGGTATTCACCCCTCCACTTT. Its protein is CASSLSDNRGYSPLHF.

The chain has TRBV13 and TRBJ2-3; the D is unclear. CDR3 length equals 12 residues. Deletions cut 6 bases from V and 2 bases from J, with 6 bases between. Germline V gene lookup returns CDR1 PRHDT and CDR2 FYEKMQ (reference sequence). The CDR3 region has the DNA TGTGCCAGCAGTACAATCACAGATACGCAGTATTTT. It is translated as CASSTITDTQYF.

V and J are TRBV7-3 and TRBJ1-1, with D hard to call. This CDR3 comprises 15 residues. The germline V and J ends were trimmed by 4 bases and 2 bases, with 14 bases remaining between them. Germline V gene sequence: CDR1 SGHTA, CDR2 FQGTGA. DNA for the CDR3: TGTGCCAGCAGCTCCGGGAGCCCCCACAACACTGAAGCTTTCTTT. It encodes CASSSGSPHNTEAFF.